This TCR beta chain was identified during a study of vaccination effects on CD4 cells after COVID-19. Study results and caveats: Healthy vaccine recipients' vaccine-induced clones were almost all SARS-CoV-2 mono-reactive.

Germline trimming cut 6 bases from V and 5 bases from J; bases unmatched to any gene: 8. The CDR3 has 14 residues. The germline CDR1 and CDR2 sequences are ENHRY and SYGVKD. In its sample, this clone was seen once. The antigen is not known. Some clones are missing from TCRdb's copy, which holds only in-frame ones; the method was immunoSEQ multiplex PCR. The table includes fewer than 14,000 clones, just under 75% detected once. Antigen-specific CD4+ T cells were first expanded with viral peptide pools by the ViraFEST assay and only then sequenced. Following culture for approximately ten days, CD4+ T cells were isolated. Supplemented with roughly 9.6 IU/ml IL-2 and approximately 9.7 ug/ml peptides, under 2.5 million PBMC per well were kept in culture.

Sequenced here: CD4+ T cells from PBMCs cultured with HCoV-229E spike peptides, sampled before COVID-19 vaccination. The chain couples TRBV10-3 to TRBJ2-5; 8 bases are a match to TRBD1. The sequence derives from a human donor who received a COVID-19 vaccine. CDR3 in DNA: TGTGCCATCAGACCTACGGACAGGGAGGAGACCCAGTACTTC. Its protein product is CAIRPTDREETQYF.